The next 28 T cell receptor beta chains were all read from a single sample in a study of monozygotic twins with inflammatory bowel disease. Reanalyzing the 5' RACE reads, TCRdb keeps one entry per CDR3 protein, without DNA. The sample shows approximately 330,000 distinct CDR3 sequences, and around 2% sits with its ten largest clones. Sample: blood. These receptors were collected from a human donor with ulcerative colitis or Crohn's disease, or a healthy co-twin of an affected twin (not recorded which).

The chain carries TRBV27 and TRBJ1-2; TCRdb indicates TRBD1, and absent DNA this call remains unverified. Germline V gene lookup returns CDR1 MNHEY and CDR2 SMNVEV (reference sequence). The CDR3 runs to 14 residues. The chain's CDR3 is CASSLGGQIYGYTF.

CDR3 sequence: CSVEGVLGGELFF. The chain couples TRBV29-1 to TRBJ2-2. Germline CDR1 is SQVTM and CDR2 is ANQGSEA. The CDR3 runs 13 residues.

CDR3: CSVTLAGTTDTQYF. The chain combines TRBV29-1 with TRBJ2-3; TCRdb proposes TRBD2, but this gene call is untestable without DNA. The CDR3 spans 14 residues. Germline CDR1 SQVTM, CDR2 ANQGSEA.

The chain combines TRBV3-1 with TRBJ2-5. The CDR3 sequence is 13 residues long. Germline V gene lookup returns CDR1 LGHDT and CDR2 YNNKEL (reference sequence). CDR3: CASSPKGGETQYF.

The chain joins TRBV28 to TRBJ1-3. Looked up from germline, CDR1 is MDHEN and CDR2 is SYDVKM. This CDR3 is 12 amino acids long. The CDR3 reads CASSFQGNTIYF. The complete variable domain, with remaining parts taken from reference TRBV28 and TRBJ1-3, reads DVKVTQSSRYLVKRTGEKVFLECVQDMDHENMFWYRQDPGLGLRLIYFSYDVKMKEKGDIPEGYSVSREKKERFSLILESASTNQTSMYLCASSFQGNTIYFGEGSWLTVV.

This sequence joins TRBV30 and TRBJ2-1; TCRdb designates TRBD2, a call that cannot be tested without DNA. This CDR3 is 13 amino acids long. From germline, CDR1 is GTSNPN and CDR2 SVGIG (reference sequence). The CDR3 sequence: CAWSWREYNEQFF.

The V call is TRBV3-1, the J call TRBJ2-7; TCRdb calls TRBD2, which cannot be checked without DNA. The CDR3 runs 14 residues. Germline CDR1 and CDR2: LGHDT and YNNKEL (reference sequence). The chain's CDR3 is CASSLRDSNRQQYF.

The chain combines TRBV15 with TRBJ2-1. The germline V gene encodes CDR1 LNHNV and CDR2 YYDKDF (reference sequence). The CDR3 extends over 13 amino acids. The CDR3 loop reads CATSLGPVDEQFF.

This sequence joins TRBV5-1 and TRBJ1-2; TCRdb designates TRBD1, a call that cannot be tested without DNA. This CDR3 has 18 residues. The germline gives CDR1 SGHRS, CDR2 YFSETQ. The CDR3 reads CASRFLKPTGDLRYGYTF.

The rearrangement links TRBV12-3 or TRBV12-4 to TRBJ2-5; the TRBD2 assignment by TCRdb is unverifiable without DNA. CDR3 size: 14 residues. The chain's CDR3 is CASSLVREGKTQYF.

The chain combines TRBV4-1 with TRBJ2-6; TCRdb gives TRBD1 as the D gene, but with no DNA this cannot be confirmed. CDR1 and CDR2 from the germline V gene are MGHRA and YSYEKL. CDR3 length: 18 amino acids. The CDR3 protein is CASSQGPEGGAGANVLTF.

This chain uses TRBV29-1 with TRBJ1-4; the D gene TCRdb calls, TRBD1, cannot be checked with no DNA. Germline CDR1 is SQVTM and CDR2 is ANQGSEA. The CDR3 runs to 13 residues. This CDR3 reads CSVEAGNGEKLFF. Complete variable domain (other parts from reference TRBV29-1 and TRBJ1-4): SAVISQKPSRDICQRGTSLTIQCQVDSQVTMMFWYRQQPGQSLTLIATANQGSEATYESGFVIDKFPISRPNLTFSTLTVSNMSPEDSSIYLCSVEAGNGEKLFFGSGTQLSVL.

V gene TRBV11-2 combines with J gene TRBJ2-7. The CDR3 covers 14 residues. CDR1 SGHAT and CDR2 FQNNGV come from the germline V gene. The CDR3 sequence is CASSLDPVSYEQYF.

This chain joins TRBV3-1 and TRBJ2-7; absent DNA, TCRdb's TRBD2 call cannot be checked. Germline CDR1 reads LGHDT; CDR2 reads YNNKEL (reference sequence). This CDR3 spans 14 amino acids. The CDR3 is CASSQSGGAREQYF.

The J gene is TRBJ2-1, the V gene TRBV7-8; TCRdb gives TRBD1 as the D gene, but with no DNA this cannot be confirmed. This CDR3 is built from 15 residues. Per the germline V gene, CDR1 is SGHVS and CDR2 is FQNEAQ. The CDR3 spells CASNQARTPVGTQVF. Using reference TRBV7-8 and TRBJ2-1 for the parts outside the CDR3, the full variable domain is GAGVSQSPRYKVAKRGQDVALRCDPISGHVSLFWYQQALGQGPEFLTYFQNEAQLDKSGLPSDRFFAERPEGSVSTLKIQRTQQEDSAVYLCASNQARTPVGTQVFGPGTRLTVL.

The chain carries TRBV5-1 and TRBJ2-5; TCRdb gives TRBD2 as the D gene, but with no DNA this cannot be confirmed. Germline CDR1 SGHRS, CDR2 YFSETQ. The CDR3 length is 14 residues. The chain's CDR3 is CASRQDFGTETQYF.

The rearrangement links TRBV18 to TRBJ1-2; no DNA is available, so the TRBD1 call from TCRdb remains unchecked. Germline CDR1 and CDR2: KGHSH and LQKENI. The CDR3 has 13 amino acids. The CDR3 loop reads CASSPGRDYGYTF.

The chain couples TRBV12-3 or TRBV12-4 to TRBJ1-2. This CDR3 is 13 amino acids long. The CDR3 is CASSLKLDYGYTF.

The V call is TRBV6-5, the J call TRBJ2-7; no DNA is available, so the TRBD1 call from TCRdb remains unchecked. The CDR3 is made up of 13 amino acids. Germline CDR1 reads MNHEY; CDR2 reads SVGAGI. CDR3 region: CASSVPGTYEQYF.

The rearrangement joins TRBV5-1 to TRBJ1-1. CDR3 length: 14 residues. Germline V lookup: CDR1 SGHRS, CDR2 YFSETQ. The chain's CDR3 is CASSLSTVNTEAFF.

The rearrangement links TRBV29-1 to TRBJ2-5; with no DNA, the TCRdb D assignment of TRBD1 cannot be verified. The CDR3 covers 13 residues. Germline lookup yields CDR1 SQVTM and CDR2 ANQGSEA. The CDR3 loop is CSALGQSQETQYF.

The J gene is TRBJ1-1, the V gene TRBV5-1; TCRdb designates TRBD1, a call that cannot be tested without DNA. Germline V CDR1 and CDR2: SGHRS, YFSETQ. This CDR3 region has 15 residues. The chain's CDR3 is CASSALSGQGAEAFF.

The CDR3 region is CASKGQFLDIQYF. This chain uses TRBV2 with TRBJ2-4; absent DNA, TCRdb's TRBD2 call cannot be checked. This CDR3 has 13 residues. Germline assignment: CDR1 SNHLY and CDR2 FYNNEI. Supplemented by reference TRBV2 and TRBJ2-4, the full variable domain reads EPEVTQTPSHQVTQMGQEVILRCVPISNHLYFYWYRQILGQKVEFLVSFYNNEISEKSEIFDDQFSVERPDGSNFTLKIRSTKLEDSAMYFCASKGQFLDIQYFGAGTRLSVL.

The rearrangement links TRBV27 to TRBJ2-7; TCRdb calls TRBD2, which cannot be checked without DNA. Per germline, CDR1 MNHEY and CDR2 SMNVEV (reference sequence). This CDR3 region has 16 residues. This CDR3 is CASSHRTGVPPGGQYF.

The CDR3 spells CSAQSPSYGYTF. The chain couples TRBV20-1 to TRBJ1-2. Germline CDR1 is DFQATT and CDR2 is SNEGSKA (reference sequence). The CDR3 sequence is 12 residues long.

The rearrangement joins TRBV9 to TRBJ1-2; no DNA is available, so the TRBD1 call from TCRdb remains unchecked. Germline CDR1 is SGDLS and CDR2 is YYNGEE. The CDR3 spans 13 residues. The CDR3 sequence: CASSVGAGHGYTF.

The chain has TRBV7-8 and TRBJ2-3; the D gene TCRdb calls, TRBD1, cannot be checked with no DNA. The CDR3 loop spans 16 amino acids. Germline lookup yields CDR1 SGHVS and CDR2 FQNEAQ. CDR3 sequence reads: CASSLVGTGGTDTQYF.

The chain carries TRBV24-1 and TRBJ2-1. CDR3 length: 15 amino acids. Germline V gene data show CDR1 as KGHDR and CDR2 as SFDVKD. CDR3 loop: CATSDPTEPYNEQFF.